The 10 T cell receptor beta chains in this list originate from one sample, sequenced in a study of Ad26.COV2.S vaccination and SARS-CoV-2 variants. The assay was immunoSEQ multiplex PCR, and TCRdb's table has in-frame clones only and misses some. The sample contains fewer than 900,000 clones, roughly 90% of which appear only once. Noted treatment: approximately 18 received Ad26.COV2.S at low or high dose, single or two shots; a few received placebo; per-sample allocation not given. Collection of samples fell on day 63 after the first vaccine or placebo injection. This material consisted of peripheral blood, taken in a trial of Ad26.COV2.S vaccine versus placebo. The receptor set was obtained from a person aged 18-60 years who received the Ad26.COV2.S COVID-19 vaccine or a placebo.

A word on this clone: Other nucleotide sequences in the sample specify the same CDR3. The V call is TRBV19, the J call TRBJ2-1; D not resolved. The length of the CDR3 is 13 residues. Trimming left V 5 bases short and J 0 bases short, with 5 bases between. Germline V gene sequence: CDR1 LNHDA, CDR2 SQIVND (reference sequence). This CDR3 reads CASSRSSYNEQFF. The CDR3 bases are TGTGCCAGTAGTCGGAGCTCCTACAATGAGCAGTTCTTC.

This clone was counted only a few times. The rearrangement joins TRBV6-2 or TRBV6-3 to TRBJ2-7; D gene ambiguous. This CDR3 has 12 residues. V was trimmed by 0 bases and J by 3 bases, leaving 3 bases between them. CDR1 is MNHEY and CDR2 is SVGEGT in the germline V gene. Written as DNA, the CDR3 is TGTGCCAGCAGTTACTCGAACTACGAGCAGTACTTC. Translation gives CASSYSNYEQYF.

This sequence joins TRBV13 and TRBJ2-3; D possibly corresponds to TRBD1 (6 bases). The CDR3 runs 15 residues. V dropped 2 bases and J dropped 4 bases, with 13 bases sitting between them. CDR1 is PRHDT, CDR2 FYEKMQ, per germline (reference sequence). CDR3 bases: TGTGCCAGCAGCTTATCCGGACAGAGGGCAGATACGCAGTATTTT. This translates into CASSLSGQRADTQYF.

This clone was picked up many times. CDR3 residues: CASSGGQVGELFF. In nucleotides, the CDR3 is TGTGCCAGTAGTGGGGGGCAGGTTGGGGAGCTGTTTTTT. J is TRBJ2-2 and V is TRBV19; D possibly uses TRBD1 or TRBD2 (6 bases each). The CDR3 is 13 residues long. V gave up 5 bases and J gave up 8 bases, with 12 bases separating them. CDR1 and CDR2 (germline): LNHDA, SQIVND (reference sequence). Filled out from reference TRBV19 and TRBJ2-2, the complete variable domain reads DGGITQSPKYLFRKEGQNVTLSCEQNLNHDAMYWYRQDPGQGLRLIYYSQIVNDFQKGDIAEGYSVSREKKESFPLTVTSAQKNPTAFYLCASSGGQVGELFFGEGSRLTVL.

V and J are TRBV21-1 and TRBJ1-3. TRBV21-1 is shown as a pseudogene. The CDR3 covers 13 residues. CDR3 DNA: TGTGCCAGCAGCAAAATCTGCGGAAACACCATATATTTT. Translated, it gives CASSKICGNTIYF.

This rearrangement joins TRBV30 to TRBJ2-3, with D unresolved. Germline V CDR1 and CDR2: GTSNPN, SVGIG (reference sequence). CDR3 size: 13 residues. The germline V and J ends were trimmed by 0 bases and 9 bases, with 13 bases remaining between them. CDR3 protein: CAWSVSTAPTQYF. The CDR3 DNA is TGTGCCTGGAGTGTATCGACCGCTCCCACGCAGTATTTT.

The chain combines TRBV7-6 with TRBJ2-7, with 9 bases matching TRBD2. The CDR3 spans 15 residues. Germline loops: CDR1 SGHVS, CDR2 FNYEAQ. V lost 1 base and J lost 7; bases outside the gene matches: 8. Here the CDR3 DNA reads TGTGCCAGCAGCTTAGTTACTAGCGGGCAAGGGGAGCAGTACTTC. The encoded protein is CASSLVTSGQGEQYF.

A word on this clone: The sample carries other DNA sequences with the same CDR3. The chain couples TRBV3-1 (or the pseudogene TRBV3-2) to TRBJ1-6, with a possible D match to TRBD1 (5 bases). The germline V and J ends were trimmed by 4 bases and 7 bases, with 11 bases remaining between them. The CDR3 sequence is 14 residues long. Germline V gene lookup returns CDR1 LGHDT and CDR2 YNNKEL (reference sequence). CDR3 sequence: CASSPGGGNSPLHF. Here the CDR3 DNA reads TGTGCCAGCAGCCCTGGGGGGGGGAATTCACCCCTCCACTTT.

The DNA of the CDR3 is TGTGCCAGCAGTGAAGCAAAAGGAAGCACCGGGGAGCTGTTTTTT. Its protein is CASSEAKGSTGELFF. The chain recombines TRBV2 with TRBJ2-2; D call uncertain. The V gene's germline CDR1 is SNHLY and CDR2 FYNNEI. The CDR3 spans 15 residues. Trimming pared 0 bases from V and 4 bases from J, leaving 9 bases between.

V gene TRBV25-1 combines with J gene TRBJ1-2, with D unresolved. The CDR3 has 14 residues. Germline CDR1 is MGHDK and CDR2 is SYGVNS. Trimming cost V 0 bases and J 8 bases, with 13 bases left between them. The CDR3 protein is CASSEYGPPLGYTF. CDR3 in DNA: TGTGCCAGCAGTGAATATGGGCCGCCATTGGGCTACACCTTC.